Detailed here is one TCR beta chain. Germline trimming cut 2 bases from V and 7 bases from J; bases unmatched to any gene: 6. CDR1 is SGDLS, CDR2 YYNGEE, per germline. The CDR3 contains 14 residues. These data come from a study of beta chain features in type 1 diabetes. What was sequenced were expressed TCRB transcripts, since all of the isolated RNA had been reverse transcribed. Profiling relied on immunoSEQ multiplex PCR, and the TCRdb table lists in-frame clones only, not all of them. The table records 200,000 to 250,000 clones, 11% of them present only once. Input material: central memory CD4+ T cells from blood. This clonotype originated in a man aged 18 to 35 in good health. The genes are TRBV9 and TRBJ1-2; TRBD1 agrees at 9 bases. CDR3 coding DNA: TGTGCCAGCAGCGTGACAGGGGGATCTAGTGGCTACACCTTC. Translated, it gives CASSVTGGSSGYTF.